Below are 10 T cell receptor beta chains sequenced from a single sample in a study of early T cells in non-severe SARS-CoV-2 infection (dated by TCRdb to about 2021). Library creation used 5' RACE. For sequencing, a NextSeq 500 was employed. In TCRdb, the public reads were trimmed at Q25 with fastp and aligned with MiXCR, with productive beta chains retained. Rows are combined by CDR3 protein, so each entry shows the most common genes and DNA. For this sample there are about 48,000 distinct CDR3 sequences; about 7.4% appear just once. The leading ten clones occupy 5.8% of the sample. Sequenced: whole blood. Source of these receptors: an adult who was a healthcare worker with PCR-confirmed SARS-CoV-2 infection or an uninfected control (not recorded which).

In its sample, this clonotype was seen many times. The V call is TRBV9, the J call TRBJ1-1; D is unresolved. The CDR3 is 17 residues long. V was shortened by 4 bases and J by 0 bases, with 19 bases between the two germline ends. In germline, CDR1 is SGDLS, CDR2 YYNGEE. The CDR3 DNA reads as TGTGCCAGCAGCCCAAGTCTACCCGGATTCATGAACACTGAAGCTTTCTTT. Protein sequence: CASSPSLPGFMNTEAFF.

This clonotype was recorded a few times. The chain joins TRBV20-1 to TRBJ1-5; weak D call: TRBD1 (6 bases). The CDR3 is made up of 16 amino acids. The germline CDR1 and CDR2 sequences are DFQATT and SNEGSKA (reference sequence). Trimming shortened V by 0 bases and J by 1 base, and 13 bases separated the two germline ends. The CDR3 DNA sequence: TGCAGTGCTAGAGATGCTGCAGGGGCGAGCAATCAGCCCCAGCATTTT. This translates into CSARDAAGASNQPQHF.

This clonotype was seen many times. The chain recombines TRBV10-3 with TRBJ1-3; D unclear. Trimming cost V 2 bases and J 4 bases, with 9 bases left between them. CDR3 size: 14 residues. Germline V gene sequence: CDR1 ENHRY, CDR2 SYGVKD. The CDR3: CAISEKRQGNTIYF. The CDR3 region has the DNA TGTGCCATCAGTGAGAAGAGGCAGGGAAACACCATATATTTT.

This clonotype occurred many times. The chain has TRBV7-9 and TRBJ1-5; D gene unclear. The length of the CDR3 is 16 residues. Trimming cost V 1 base and J 3 bases, with 13 bases left between them. Germline loops: CDR1 SEHNR, CDR2 FQNEAQ (reference sequence). CDR3 DNA sequence: TGTGCCAGCAGCTTAGGCAGCGGCGGGCACAATCAGCCCCAGCATTTT. It is translated as CASSLGSGGHNQPQHF. Supplemented by reference TRBV7-9 and TRBJ1-5, the full variable domain reads DTGVSQNPRHKITKRGQNVTFRCDPISEHNRLYWYRQTLGQGPEFLTYFQNEAQLEKSRLLSDRFSAERPKGSFSTLEIQRTEQGDSAMYLCASSLGSGGHNQPQHFGDGTRLSIL.

This rearrangement joins TRBV2 to TRBJ2-6; D is ambiguous. This CDR3 is 16 amino acids long. Per the germline V gene, CDR1 is SNHLY and CDR2 is FYNNEI. The V end was cut by 2 bases, the J end by 2 bases, with 10 bases between. CDR3 bases: TGTGCCAGCAGTGAATGGAGCGCCCCTGGGGCCAACGTCCTGACTTTC. Translation gives CASSEWSAPGANVLTF.

The table lists this clonotype with many counts. The genes are TRBV24-1 and TRBJ1-4; 9 positions match TRBD1. Germline-derived CDR1 and CDR2 are KGHDR and SFDVKD. After removal of 2 bases from V and 5 bases from J, the junction contained 2 bases not matched to a gene. This CDR3 spans 15 amino acids. The CDR3, as DNA: TGTGCCACCAGTGATTCCGGGACAGGGAATGAAAAACTGTTTTTT. Translating gives CATSDSGTGNEKLFF.

This clonotype has ten or more counts. The chain has TRBV10-3 and TRBJ1-6; 8 bases are a match to TRBD1. This CDR3 comprises 14 residues. V lost 8 bases to trimming and J lost 4 bases; unmatched junction nucleotides: 4. Per germline, CDR1 ENHRY and CDR2 SYGVKD. The chain's CDR3 is CAISGTGYNSPLHF. The CDR3 nucleotides read TGTGCCATCTCCGGGACAGGTTATAATTCACCCCTCCACTTT.

This clonotype came up many times. The CDR3 nucleotides read TGTGCCACCAGCGGTACAGGGGGCGCAAATTCACCCCTCCACTTT. It is translated as CATSGTGGANSPLHF. The chain carries TRBV15 and TRBJ1-6, with 9 nucleotides matching TRBD1. From germline, CDR1 is LNHNV and CDR2 YYDKDF (reference sequence). This CDR3 is built from 15 residues. V lost 5 bases, J lost 7 bases, and 6 bases stayed unmatched.

This clonotype was seen repeatedly, ten times or more. The chain recombines TRBV5-1 with TRBJ1-1; possible D gene TRBD1, 5 bases. The CDR3 extends over 13 amino acids. V lost 4 bases to trimming and J lost 0 bases, with 7 bases between them. From germline, CDR1 is SGHRS and CDR2 YFSETQ. The CDR3 region has the DNA TGCGCCAGCAGCACAGGAGTGAACACTGAAGCTTTCTTT. This translates into CASSTGVNTEAFF.

This clonotype appeared a few times. Possible read error: a much larger clone is one base away. The chain joins TRBV3-1 to TRBJ2-2; possibly TRBD2 for D (6 bases). The CDR3 is made up of 15 amino acids. CDR1 and CDR2 (germline): LGHDT, YNNKEL (reference sequence). CDR3 coding DNA: TGTGCCAGCAGCCAAGATCTAGGCCGAACCGGGGAGGTGTTTTTT. It translates to CASSQDLGRTGEVFF. Drawing the rest from reference TRBV3-1 and TRBJ2-2, the complete variable domain is DTAVSQTPKYLVTQMGNDKSIKCEQNLGHDTMYWYKQDSKKFLKIMFSYNNKELIINETVPNRFSPKSPDKAHLNLHINSLELGDSAVYFCASSQDLGRTGEVFFGEGSRLTVL.